Reported below is one T cell receptor beta chain. Its cognate antigen is unknown. This entry is derived from a study of long-term antiretroviral therapy in people with HIV. Study-level points and caveats: Subsequent to ART, diversity was augmented yet persisted below that of transplant donor controls. Absence of data on ART adherence, viral resistance or therapy changes was noted. Repertoires looked antigen-experienced, with only a slight naive shift after ART.

immunoSEQ v3.0 was run at survey level. The study targeted roughly 35,000-50,000 T-cell genomes per sample in sequencing. Measured with immunoSEQ multiplex PCR; TCRdb has only the in-frame clones, and not every one. The table records 35,000 or so clones, approximately 85% of them present only once. CDR3 length: 16 amino acids. CDR1 is SEHNR and CDR2 is FQNEAQ in the germline V gene (reference sequence). V was pared by 4 bases and J by 8 bases, with 18 bases between. The sequence came from a woman in her twenties or thirties with HIV. The sequencing here drew on unsorted PBMCs, taken roughly 2.9 years before starting antiretroviral therapy. The rearrangement links TRBV7-9 to TRBJ1-6; D possibly corresponds to TRBD1 (5 bases). CDR3 residues: CASSSSLGDFYSPLHF. The CDR3 region has the DNA TGTGCCAGCAGCTCTAGTTTAGGGGATTTTTATTCACCCCTCCACTTT.